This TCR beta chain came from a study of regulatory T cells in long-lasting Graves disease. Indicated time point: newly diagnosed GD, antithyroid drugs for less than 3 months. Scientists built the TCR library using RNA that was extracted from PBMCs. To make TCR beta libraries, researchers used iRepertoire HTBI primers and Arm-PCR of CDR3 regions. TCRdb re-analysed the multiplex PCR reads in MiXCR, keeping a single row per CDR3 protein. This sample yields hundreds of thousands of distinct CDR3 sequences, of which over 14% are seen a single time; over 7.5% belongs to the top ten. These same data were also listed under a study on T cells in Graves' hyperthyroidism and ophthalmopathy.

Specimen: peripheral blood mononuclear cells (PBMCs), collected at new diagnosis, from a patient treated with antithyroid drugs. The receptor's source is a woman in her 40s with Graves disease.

The CDR3 here is CASSEAGQSETQYF. In nucleotides, the CDR3 is TGTGCCAGCAGTGAAGCGGGACAGTCAGAGACCCAGTACTTC. The rearrangement links TRBV6-1 to TRBJ2-5; TRBD1 matches at 7 bases. V lost 0 bases and J lost 4; bases outside the gene matches: 2. CDR3 length equals 14 residues. Looked up from germline, CDR1 is MNHNS and CDR2 is SASEGT.